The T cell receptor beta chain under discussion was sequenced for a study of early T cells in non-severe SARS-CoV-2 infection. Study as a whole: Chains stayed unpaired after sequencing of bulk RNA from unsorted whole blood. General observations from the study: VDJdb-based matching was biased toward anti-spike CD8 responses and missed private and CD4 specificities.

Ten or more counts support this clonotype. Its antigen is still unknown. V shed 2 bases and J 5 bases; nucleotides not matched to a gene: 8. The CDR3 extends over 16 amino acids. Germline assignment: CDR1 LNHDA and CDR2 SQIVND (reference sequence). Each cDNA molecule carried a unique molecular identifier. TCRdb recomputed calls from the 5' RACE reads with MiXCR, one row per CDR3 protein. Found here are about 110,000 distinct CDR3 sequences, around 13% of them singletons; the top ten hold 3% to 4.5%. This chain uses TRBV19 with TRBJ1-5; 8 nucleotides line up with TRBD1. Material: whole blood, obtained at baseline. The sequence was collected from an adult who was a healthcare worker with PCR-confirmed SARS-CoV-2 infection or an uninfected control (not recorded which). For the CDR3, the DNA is TGTGCCAGTAGTATATGGAGGGGGACAGGCTATCAGCCCCAGCATTTT. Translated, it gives CASSIWRGTGYQPQHF.